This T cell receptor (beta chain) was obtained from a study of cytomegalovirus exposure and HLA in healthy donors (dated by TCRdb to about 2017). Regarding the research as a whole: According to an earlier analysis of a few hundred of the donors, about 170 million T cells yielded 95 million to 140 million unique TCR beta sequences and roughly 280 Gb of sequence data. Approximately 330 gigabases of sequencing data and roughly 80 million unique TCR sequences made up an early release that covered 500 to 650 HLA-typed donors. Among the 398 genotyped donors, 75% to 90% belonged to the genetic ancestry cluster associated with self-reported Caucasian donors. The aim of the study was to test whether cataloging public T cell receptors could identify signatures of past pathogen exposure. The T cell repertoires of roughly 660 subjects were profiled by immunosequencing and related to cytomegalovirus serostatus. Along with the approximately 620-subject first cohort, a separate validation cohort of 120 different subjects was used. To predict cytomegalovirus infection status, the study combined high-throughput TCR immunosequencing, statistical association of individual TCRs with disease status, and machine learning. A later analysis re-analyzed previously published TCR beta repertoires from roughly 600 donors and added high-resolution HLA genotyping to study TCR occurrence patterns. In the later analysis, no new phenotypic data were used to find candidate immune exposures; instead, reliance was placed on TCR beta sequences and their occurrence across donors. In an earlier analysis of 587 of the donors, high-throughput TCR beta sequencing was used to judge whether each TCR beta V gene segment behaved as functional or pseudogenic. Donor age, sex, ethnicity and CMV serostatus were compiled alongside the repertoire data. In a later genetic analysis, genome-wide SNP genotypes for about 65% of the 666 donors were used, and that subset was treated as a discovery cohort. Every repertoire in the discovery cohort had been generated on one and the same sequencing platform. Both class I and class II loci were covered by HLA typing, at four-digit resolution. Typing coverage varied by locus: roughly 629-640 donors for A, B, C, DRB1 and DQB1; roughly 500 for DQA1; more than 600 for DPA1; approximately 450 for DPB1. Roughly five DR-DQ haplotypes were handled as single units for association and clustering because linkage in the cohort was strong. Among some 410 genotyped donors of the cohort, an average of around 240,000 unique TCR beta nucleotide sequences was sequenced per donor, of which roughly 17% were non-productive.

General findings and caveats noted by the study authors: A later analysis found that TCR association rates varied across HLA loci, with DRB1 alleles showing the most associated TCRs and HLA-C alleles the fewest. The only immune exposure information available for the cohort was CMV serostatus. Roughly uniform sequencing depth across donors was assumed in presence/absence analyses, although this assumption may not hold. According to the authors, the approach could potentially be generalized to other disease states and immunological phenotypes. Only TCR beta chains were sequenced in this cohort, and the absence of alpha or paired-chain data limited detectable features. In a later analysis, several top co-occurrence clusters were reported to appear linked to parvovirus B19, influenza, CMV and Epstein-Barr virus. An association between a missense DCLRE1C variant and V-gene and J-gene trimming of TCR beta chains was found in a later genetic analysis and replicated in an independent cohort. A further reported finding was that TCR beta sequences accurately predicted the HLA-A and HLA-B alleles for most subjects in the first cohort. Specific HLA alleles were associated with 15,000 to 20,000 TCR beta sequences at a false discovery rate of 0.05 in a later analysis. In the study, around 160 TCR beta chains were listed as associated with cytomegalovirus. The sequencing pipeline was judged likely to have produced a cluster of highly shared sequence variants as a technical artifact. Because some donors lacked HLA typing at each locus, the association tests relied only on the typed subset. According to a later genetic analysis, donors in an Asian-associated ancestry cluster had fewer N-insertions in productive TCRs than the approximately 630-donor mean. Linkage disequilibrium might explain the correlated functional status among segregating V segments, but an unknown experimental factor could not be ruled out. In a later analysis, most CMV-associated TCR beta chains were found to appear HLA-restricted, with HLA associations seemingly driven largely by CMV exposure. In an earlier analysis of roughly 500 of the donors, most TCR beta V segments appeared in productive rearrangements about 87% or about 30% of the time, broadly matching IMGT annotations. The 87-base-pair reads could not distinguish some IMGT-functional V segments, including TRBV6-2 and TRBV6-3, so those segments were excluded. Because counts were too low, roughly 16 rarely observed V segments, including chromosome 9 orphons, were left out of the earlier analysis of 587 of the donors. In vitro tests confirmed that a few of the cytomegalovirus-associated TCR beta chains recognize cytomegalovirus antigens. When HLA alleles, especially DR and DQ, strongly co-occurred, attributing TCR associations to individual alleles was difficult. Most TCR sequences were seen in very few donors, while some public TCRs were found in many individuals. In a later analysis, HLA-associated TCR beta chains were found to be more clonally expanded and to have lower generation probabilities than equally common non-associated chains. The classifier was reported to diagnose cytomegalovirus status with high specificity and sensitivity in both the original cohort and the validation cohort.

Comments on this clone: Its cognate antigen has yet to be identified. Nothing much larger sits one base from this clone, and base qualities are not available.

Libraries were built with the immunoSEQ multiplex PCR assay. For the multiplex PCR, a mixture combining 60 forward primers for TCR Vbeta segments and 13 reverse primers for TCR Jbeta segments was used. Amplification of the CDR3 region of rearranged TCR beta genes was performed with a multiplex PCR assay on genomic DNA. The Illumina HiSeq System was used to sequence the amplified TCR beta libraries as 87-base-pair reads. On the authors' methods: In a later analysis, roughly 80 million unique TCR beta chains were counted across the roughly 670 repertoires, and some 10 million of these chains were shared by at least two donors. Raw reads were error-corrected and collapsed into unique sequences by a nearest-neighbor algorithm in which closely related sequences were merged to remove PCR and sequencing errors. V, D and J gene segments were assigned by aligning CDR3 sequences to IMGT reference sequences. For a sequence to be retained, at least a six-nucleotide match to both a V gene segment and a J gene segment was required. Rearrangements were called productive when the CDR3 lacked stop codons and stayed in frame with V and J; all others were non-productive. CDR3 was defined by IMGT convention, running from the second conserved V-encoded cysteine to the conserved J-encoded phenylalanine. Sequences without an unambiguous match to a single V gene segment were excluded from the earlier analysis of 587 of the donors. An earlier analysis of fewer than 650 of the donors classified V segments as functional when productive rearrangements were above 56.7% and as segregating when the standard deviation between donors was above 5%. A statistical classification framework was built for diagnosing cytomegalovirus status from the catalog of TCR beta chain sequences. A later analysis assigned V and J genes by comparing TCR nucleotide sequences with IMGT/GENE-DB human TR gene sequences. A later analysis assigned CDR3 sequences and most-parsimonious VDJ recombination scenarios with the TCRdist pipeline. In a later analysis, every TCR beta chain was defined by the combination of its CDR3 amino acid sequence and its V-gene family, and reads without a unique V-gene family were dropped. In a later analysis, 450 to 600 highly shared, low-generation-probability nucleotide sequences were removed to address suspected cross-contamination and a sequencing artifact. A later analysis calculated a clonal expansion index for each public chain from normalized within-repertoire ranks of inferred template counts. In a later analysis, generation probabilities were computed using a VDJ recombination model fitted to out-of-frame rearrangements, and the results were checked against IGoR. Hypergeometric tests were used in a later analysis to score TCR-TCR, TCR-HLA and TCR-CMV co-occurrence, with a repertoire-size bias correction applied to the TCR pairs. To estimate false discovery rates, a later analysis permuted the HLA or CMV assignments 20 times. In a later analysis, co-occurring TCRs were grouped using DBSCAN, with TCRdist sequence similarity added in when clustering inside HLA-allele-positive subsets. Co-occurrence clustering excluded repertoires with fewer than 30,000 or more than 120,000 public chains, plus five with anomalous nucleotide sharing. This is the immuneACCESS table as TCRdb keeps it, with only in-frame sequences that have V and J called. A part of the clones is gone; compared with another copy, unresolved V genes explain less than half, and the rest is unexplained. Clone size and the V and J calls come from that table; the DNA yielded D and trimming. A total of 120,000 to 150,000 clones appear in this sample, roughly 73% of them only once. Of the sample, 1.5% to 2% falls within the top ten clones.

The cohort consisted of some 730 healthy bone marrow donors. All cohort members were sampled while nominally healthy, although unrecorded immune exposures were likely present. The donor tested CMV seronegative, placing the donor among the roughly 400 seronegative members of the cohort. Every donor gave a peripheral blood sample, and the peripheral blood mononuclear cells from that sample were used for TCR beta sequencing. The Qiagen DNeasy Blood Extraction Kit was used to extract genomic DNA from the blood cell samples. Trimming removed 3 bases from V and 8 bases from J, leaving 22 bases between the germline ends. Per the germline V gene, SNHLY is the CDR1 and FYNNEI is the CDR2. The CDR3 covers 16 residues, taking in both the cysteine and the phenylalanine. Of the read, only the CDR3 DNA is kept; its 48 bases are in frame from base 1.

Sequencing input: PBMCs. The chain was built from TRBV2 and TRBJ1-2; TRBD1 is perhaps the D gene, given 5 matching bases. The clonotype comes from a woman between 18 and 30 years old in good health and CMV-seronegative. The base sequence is TGTGCCAGCAGTGATGGGGTGACAGTCTCGGGCGGCGGCTACACCTTC. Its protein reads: CASSDGVTVSGGGYTF.